A single sample gave rise to the 11 T cell receptor beta chains below, sequenced in a study of blood T cells in healthy people across ages. A sample-barcoded 5' primer and a J-beta primer mix were used in a second PCR of about 6 to 12 cycles. TCRdb re-called the 5' RACE reads with MiXCR, one entry per CDR3 protein. The table has roughly 1.5 million distinct CDR3 sequences, roughly 43% seen once. Sequencing was done on a sample of blood. The receptors were sampled from a woman aged 18 to 35 in good health.

The sample holds one count of this clonotype. This chain joins TRBV15 and TRBJ1-5; D gene unclear. Trimming removed 3 bases from V and 8 bases from J, with 14 bases in between. CDR1 and CDR2 from the germline V gene are LNHNV and YYDKDF (reference sequence). The CDR3 is 14 residues long. The DNA of the CDR3 is TGTGCCACCAGCAGTAGGTCGGGAGGTAAGCCCCAGCATTTT. Translated: CATSSRSGGKPQHF. The whole variable domain, remainder taken from reference TRBV15 and TRBJ1-5, is DAMVIQNPRYQVTQFGKPVTLSCSQTLNHNVMYWYQQKSSQAPKLLFHYYDKDFNNEADTPDNFQSRRPNTSFCFLDIRSPGLGDTAMYLCATSSRSGGKPQHFGDGTRLSIL.

V is TRBV25-1 and J is TRBJ2-7, with D uncertain. The CDR3 sequence is 13 residues long. The V end was cut by 2 bases, the J end by 6 bases, with 11 bases between. Germline CDR1 and CDR2: MGHDK and SYGVNS. The CDR3 here is CASSEEVAREQYF. In DNA form, the CDR3 reads TGTGCCAGCAGTGAAGAGGTTGCCCGCGAGCAGTACTTC.

The CDR3 sequence is CASSRDTGIVPEAFF. The CDR3 nucleotides are TGCGCCAGCAGCCGAGATACAGGAATTGTCCCTGAAGCTTTCTTT. This chain connects TRBV4-1 to TRBJ1-1; TRBD1 is a possible D gene (5 bases). Trimming removed 4 bases from V and 6 bases from J, with 18 bases in between. CDR1 is MGHRA and CDR2 is YSYEKL in the germline V gene. The CDR3 is 15 residues long.

With regard to this clonotype: A clone one base away is much larger, so this may be a read error. The chain employs TRBV7-9 and TRBJ2-1; D remains unclear. There are 11 residues in the CDR3. Germline values: CDR1 SEHNR, CDR2 FQNEAQ (reference sequence). V was pared by 5 bases and J by 10 bases, with 9 bases between. CDR3 in amino acids: CASSAYYEQFF. In DNA, the CDR3 is TGTGCCAGCAGCGCATACTACGAGCAGTTCTTC.

This clonotype has just a few counts. The rearrangement links TRBV30 to TRBJ1-1; the D is unclear. CDR3 length: 10 amino acids. Germline V gives CDR1 GTSNPN, CDR2 SVGIG (reference sequence). The CDR3 sequence: CASEDTEAFF. CDR3 DNA: TGTGCTAGTGAGGACACTGAAGCTTTCTTT.

V and J are TRBV13 and TRBJ2-5; D is ambiguous. Per germline, CDR1 PRHDT and CDR2 FYEKMQ (reference sequence). The CDR3 length is 13 residues. V lost 2 bases and J lost 5, with 9 bases in between. The CDR3 reads CASSLWVKETQYF. The CDR3 DNA sequence: TGTGCCAGCAGCTTATGGGTAAAGGAGACCCAGTACTTC.

The chain combines TRBV20-1 with TRBJ2-3; 9 bases match TRBD2. This CDR3 contains 17 residues. The junction had 7 bases not matched to a gene; V was cut back by 0 bases and J by 0 bases. CDR1 DFQATT and CDR2 SNEGSKA come from the germline V gene (reference sequence). CDR3 nucleotides: TGCAGTGCTAGAGATTACCGACTAGCGGAGAGCACAGATACGCAGTATTTT. Protein sequence: CSARDYRLAESTDTQYF.

This chain uses TRBV12-5 with TRBJ2-7; tentative D call: TRBD1 (6 bases). Trimming removed 5 bases from V and 0 bases from J, with 11 bases in between. Germline CDR1 is LGHNT and CDR2 is FRNRAP. The CDR3 length is 14 residues. The CDR3 spells CASGRTASSYEQYF. The CDR3 DNA reads as TGTGCTAGTGGTCGGACAGCGAGCTCCTACGAGCAGTACTTC. Filled out from reference TRBV12-5 and TRBJ2-7, the complete variable domain reads DARVTQTPRHKVTEMGQEVTMRCQPILGHNTVFWYRQTMMQGLELLAYFRNRAPLDDSGMPKDRFSAEMPDATLATLKIQPSEPRDSAVYFCASGRTASSYEQYFGPGTRLTVT.

This chain connects TRBV7-3 to TRBJ2-5; D uncertain. The CDR3 is 15 amino acids. V lost 1 base to trimming and J lost 5 bases, with 14 bases between them. Germline lookup yields CDR1 SGHTA and CDR2 FQGTGA. For the CDR3, the DNA is TGTGCCAGCAGCTTAATGAGGTCGGACGGGGAGACCCAGTACTTC. This encodes CASSLMRSDGETQYF.

The chain uses TRBV29-1 and TRBJ2-3, with a weak D call TRBD2 (6 bases). V was cut by 0 bases and J by 2 bases, with 21 bases left in between. CDR3 length: 18 residues. Germline V lookup: CDR1 SQVTM, CDR2 ANQGSEA. The CDR3 loop is CSVEEIQTGTGLTDTQYF. DNA for the CDR3: TGCAGCGTTGAAGAAATCCAGACCGGGACTGGACTCACAGATACGCAGTATTTT.

The chain joins TRBV12-3 or TRBV12-4 to TRBJ1-1; D unresolved. Trimming stripped 9 bases from V and 4 bases from J, with 18 bases between. This CDR3 is built from 14 residues. The CDR3 reads CASTNLGGFTEAFF. CDR3 in DNA: TGTGCCAGTACTAACCTAGGAGGGTTCACTGAAGCTTTCTTT.